This TCR beta chain was captured by sequencing in a study of blood T cell repertoires in COVID-19. Study background: The analysed material was cDNA or gDNA that came from T cells, B-cell-depleted T cells, or PBMCs.

Sequenced by immunoSEQ multiplex PCR; TCRdb stores in-frame clones only, minus some. The data show roughly 250,000 clones, around 88% seen once. Germline V gene sequence: CDR1 LNHNV, CDR2 YYDKDF (reference sequence). The CDR3 extends over 18 amino acids. Trimming shortened V by 0 bases and J by 4 bases, and 21 bases separated the two germline ends. Assignments of participants to cohorts depended upon their own reported clinical history. The chain is built from TRBV15 and TRBJ1-2; D call uncertain. Sequencing was done on a sample of PBMCs or T cells enriched from blood (not recorded which). The receptor was isolated from a woman in her thirties or forties with acute COVID-19. Here the CDR3 DNA reads TGTGCCACCAGCAGAGATAGGAGGTCAAGGCGGGGTGTCTATGGCTACACCTTC. Protein: CATSRDRRSRRGVYGYTF.